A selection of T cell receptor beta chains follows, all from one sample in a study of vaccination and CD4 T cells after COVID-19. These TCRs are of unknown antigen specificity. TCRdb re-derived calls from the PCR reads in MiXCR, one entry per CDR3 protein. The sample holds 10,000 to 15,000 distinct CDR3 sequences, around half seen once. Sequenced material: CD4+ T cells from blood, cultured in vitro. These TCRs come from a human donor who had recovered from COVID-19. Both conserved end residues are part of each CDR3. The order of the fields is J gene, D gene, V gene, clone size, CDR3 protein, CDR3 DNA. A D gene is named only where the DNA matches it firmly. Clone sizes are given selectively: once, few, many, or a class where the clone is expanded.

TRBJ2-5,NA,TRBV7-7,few,CASSTGRVIRGETQYF,TGTGCTAGCAGTACAGGGAGGGTTATTCGCGGAGAGACCCAGTACTTC
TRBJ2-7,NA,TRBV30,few,CAWRGQGKFYEQYF,TGTGCCTGGAGGGGCCAGGGCAAGTTCTACGAGCAGTACTTC
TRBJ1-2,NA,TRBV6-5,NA,CASSYSKMVNGYTF,TGTGCCAGCAGTTACTCGAAGATGGTAAATGGCTACACCTTC
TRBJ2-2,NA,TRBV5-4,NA,CASSGPGRGTGELFF,TGTGCCAGCAGCGGGCCGGGACGGGGCACCGGGGAGCTGTTTTTT
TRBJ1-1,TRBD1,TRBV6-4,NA,CASSQQGSTEAFF,TGTGCCAGCAGCCAACAGGGGAGCACTGAAGCTTTCTTT
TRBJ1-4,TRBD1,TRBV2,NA,CASRLTGTENEKLFF,TGTGCCAGCAGACTAACCGGGACAGAGAATGAAAAACTGTTTTTT
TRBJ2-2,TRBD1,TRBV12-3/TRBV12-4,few,CASRTGGNTGELFF,TGTGCCAGCAGGACAGGGGGCAACACCGGGGAGCTGTTTTTT
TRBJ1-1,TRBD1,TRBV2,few,CASSGEQGAWTEAFF,TGTGCCAGCAGTGGCGAACAGGGGGCATGGACTGAAGCTTTCTTT
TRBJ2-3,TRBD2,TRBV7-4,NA,CASSVGLGVTDTQYF,TGTGCCAGCAGCGTAGGACTAGGCGTCACAGATACGCAGTATTTT
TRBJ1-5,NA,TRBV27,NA,CASSPSWGSNQPQHF,TGTGCCAGCAGTCCGAGTTGGGGTAGCAATCAGCCCCAGCATTTT
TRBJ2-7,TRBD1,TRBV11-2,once,CASTHSDRAFHEQYF,TGTGCCAGCACCCACTCAGACAGGGCCTTCCACGAGCAGTACTTC
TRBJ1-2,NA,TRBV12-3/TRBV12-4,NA,CASSSGQIYGYTF,TGTGCCAGCAGTTCCGGACAGATCTATGGCTACACCTTC
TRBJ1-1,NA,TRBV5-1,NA,CASSLGAGYTEAFF,TGCGCCAGCAGCTTGGGGGCCGGGTACACTGAAGCTTTCTTT
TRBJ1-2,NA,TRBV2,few,CASSEANYGYTF,TGTGCCAGCAGTGAAGCTAACTATGGCTACACCTTC
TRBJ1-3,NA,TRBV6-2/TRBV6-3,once,CASYGGRVFSGNTIYF,TGTGCCAGCTACGGGGGCAGGGTATTCTCTGGAAACACCATATATTTT
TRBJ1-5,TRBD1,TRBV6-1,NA,CASRQGANQPQHF,TGTGCCAGCAGACAGGGGGCAAATCAGCCCCAGCATTTT